This TCR beta chain was found in a study of CD8 T cells in Susac syndrome. Overall study results and limits: The study's TCR sequencing and HLA analysis drew on a certain number of individuals. That number was acknowledged as relatively small.

The sequenced target, TCR beta, came from blood CD8+ and CD4+ T cells. TEMRA cells were FACS-enriched, and CD8+ and CD4+ T cells were isolated negatively. When the RNA was reverse transcribed, random hexamers were used with an input of about 0.5 to 1 ug. The method of amplification for TCR beta CDR3 was immunoSEQ multiplex PCR, covering 54 Vbeta and 13 Jbeta. TCRdb redid the calling of the immunoSEQ multiplex PCR reads with MiXCR, one entry per CDR3 protein. Of about 200,000 distinct CDR3 sequences in the sample, about 95% were seen once. About this clonotype itself: The antigen is not known.

Trimming cost V 4 bases and J 1 base; bases outside gene matches: 9. This CDR3 comprises 16 residues. Germline-derived CDR1 and CDR2 are SGHNT and YYREEE (reference sequence). This TCR derives from a human donor in good health. The chain carries TRBV5-4 and TRBJ1-2; 8 nucleotides line up with TRBD1. Sequenced: CD4+ T cells from PBMCs. The CDR3 sequence is CASSLGRGLHNYGYTF. CDR3 DNA: TGTGCCAGCAGCCTGGGCAGGGGGCTCCATAACTATGGCTACACCTTC. Complete variable domain (other parts from reference TRBV5-4 and TRBJ1-2): ETGVTQSPTHLIKTRGQQVTLRCSSQSGHNTVSWYQQALGQGPQFIFQYYREEENGRGNFPPRFSGLQFPNYSSELNVNALELDDSALYLCASSLGRGLHNYGYTFGSGTRLTVV.